This T cell receptor (beta chain) was retrieved from a study of shared clonotypes between healthy human individuals. Sequenced by immunoSEQ multiplex PCR; TCRdb stores in-frame clones only, minus some. This sample has 1,500,000 or so clones, with around 98.5% found just once. Material for sequencing was naive CD4+ T cells sorted from blood. Sample subset: CD45RA+ positively selected. The origin of this receptor is a man aged 30 to 45 in good health.

CDR3 sequence: CASNQKGTSGNEQFF. As DNA, the CDR3 is TGTGCCAGCAACCAAAAAGGGACTAGCGGGAATGAGCAGTTCTTC. The chain couples TRBV6-6 to TRBJ2-1, with 12 bases fitting TRBD2. The CDR3 length is 15 residues. J was trimmed by 7 bases and V by 7 bases; bases with no gene match: 8. Germline assignment: CDR1 MNHNY and CDR2 SVGAGI (reference sequence).